A single sample is the source of the 5 T cell receptor beta chains below, sequenced in a study of beta chain features in type 1 diabetes. Every bit of the isolated RNA underwent reverse transcription, so sequencing read expressed TCRB transcripts. Profiling relied on immunoSEQ multiplex PCR, and the TCRdb table lists in-frame clones only, not all of them. The sample gives a few hundred thousand clones, around an eighth of which show up once; about 0.016% is in the top ten. General observations from the study: A moderate, significant TCRB CDR3 shortening appeared in type 1 diabetes across four CD4+ subsets.

No cognate antigen is known for these TCRs. Source material: naive CD4+ T cells from blood. The source is a young woman with type 1 diabetes.

The sample holds a few counts of this clone. V and J are TRBV6-5 and TRBJ1-2; a weak D match, TRBD1 (6 bases). V lost 4 bases, J lost 5 bases, and 14 bases lay in between. The length of the CDR3 is 14 residues. The germline V gene encodes CDR1 MNHEY and CDR2 SVGAGI. CDR3 bases: TGTGCCAGCAGTTTCAACAGGGTAATTTATGGCTACACCTTC. This gives the protein CASSFNRVIYGYTF.

This clone was seen a handful of times. The rearrangement joins TRBV6-6 to TRBJ2-7, with TRBD1 identical over 7 bases. CDR3 size: 14 residues. CDR1 is MNHNY and CDR2 is SVGAGI in the germline V gene (reference sequence). Trimming cost V 5 bases and J 5 bases; bases outside gene matches: 9. In DNA form, the CDR3 reads TGTGCCAGCAGTCAACCGGGACAGTATGACGAGCAGTACTTC. Protein sequence: CASSQPGQYDEQYF.

This clone appeared a single time. This rearrangement joins TRBV5-1 to TRBJ1-2; D is uncertain. Trimming shortened V by 0 bases and J by 6 bases, and 15 bases separated the two germline ends. The CDR3 contains 15 residues. The germline V gene encodes CDR1 SGHRS and CDR2 YFSETQ. The CDR3 bases are TGCGCCAGCAGCTTGGGGGTTGAGAGGGAGAATGGCTACACCTTC. Translated: CASSLGVERENGYTF.

This clone was seen more than once but under ten times. The chain couples TRBV28 to TRBJ2-7; tentative D call: TRBD2 (6 bases). Trimming removed 5 bases from V and 6 bases from J, with 11 bases in between. The CDR3 length is 12 residues. Germline CDR1 and CDR2: MDHEN and SYDVKM. The CDR3 coding sequence is TGTGCCAGCAGTCCCGGGACTTCCGAGCAGTACTTC. This sequence encodes CASSPGTSEQYF.

V usage is TRBV6-5 and J usage is TRBJ2-1; 7 bases align to TRBD2. The CDR3 runs to 15 residues. Germline V CDR1 and CDR2: MNHEY, SVGAGI. With V trimmed by 0 bases and J by 5 bases, 4 bases remained unmatched. CDR3 coding DNA: TGTGCCAGCAGTTACTCGGCTAGCGGCGACAATGAGCAGTTCTTC. Its protein product is CASSYSASGDNEQFF.